This T cell receptor beta chain comes out of a study of blood T cell repertoires in COVID-19. Study-level background: PBMCs, B-cell-depleted T cells, or T cells were the source of the cDNA or gDNA that made up the material.

Recruited during active infection, patients (from Seattle) were subsequently followed longitudinally. The CDR3 contains 14 residues. V was pared by 1 base and J by 6 bases, with 9 bases between. Germline CDR1 is LGHDT and CDR2 is YNNKEL (reference sequence). In the original processing: Amplifying reference gene primers gave estimates of nucleated cell counts. TCRdb's table, derived via immunoSEQ multiplex PCR, lists solely in-frame clones and lacks some. V and J calls and clone size are given by that table; D and trimming were obtained from the DNA. The data contain 350,000 to 400,000 clones, 70% to 90% of them singletons.

The genes are TRBV3-1 (or the pseudogene TRBV3-2) and TRBJ2-2, with D perhaps TRBD2 (6 bases). The material sequenced was peripheral blood. The sequence was collected from a woman aged 25 to 39 with COVID-19, enrolled during active disease. CDR3 coding DNA: TGTGCCAGCAGCCAAGCGGTAGCGGCCGGGGAGCTGTTTTTT. It is translated as CASSQAVAAGELFF.